This entry features one TCR beta chain sequence. TCRdb reprocessed the 5' RACE reads; each CDR3 protein has one entry and no DNA is given. The sample includes 140,000 to 150,000 distinct CDR3 sequences. From germline, CDR1 is LGHNA and CDR2 YNFKEQ. This CDR3 region has 15 residues. The sample comes from a study of T cells expressing NK-cell markers. This sequence was found in a man in his late teens or twenties in good health. Sequenced material: blood T cells: a sorted CD56 or NKG2C T cell subset, CD4+ or CD8+ T cells, or bulk PBMC T cells (not recorded which). The genes are TRBV4-2 and TRBJ2-7; TCRdb's assignment of TRBD1 cannot be checked, as there is no DNA. The CDR3 is CASSQNRGLPYEQYF.